Shown below are 12 T cell receptor beta chains from a single sample sequenced in a study of identifying expanded T cells in peripheral blood. Data came from immunoSEQ multiplex PCR; TCRdb stores just in-frame clones and leaves some out. This repertoire shows tens of thousands of clones, about 91% found once; its top ten account for roughly 4%. The sequencing sample was made of blood. These receptors came from a person aged 18 to 70 in good health.

The chain uses TRBV5-4 and TRBJ2-7; D is uncertain. Germline assignment: CDR1 SGHNT and CDR2 YYREEE (reference sequence). Trimming stripped 4 bases from V and 6 bases from J, with 8 bases between. There are 11 residues in the CDR3. CDR3 in DNA: TGTGCCAGCAGCGTGAGAGGCGAGCAGTACTTC. Translated: CASSVRGEQYF. The full variable domain, in which reference TRBV5-4 and TRBJ2-7 provide the parts outside the CDR3, is ETGVTQSPTHLIKTRGQQVTLRCSSQSGHNTVSWYQQALGQGPQFIFQYYREEENGRGNFPPRFSGLQFPNYSSELNVNALELDDSALYLCASSVRGEQYFGPGTRLTVT.

V gene TRBV28 combines with J gene TRBJ2-1; perhaps TRBD2 as D (5 bases). The germline V and J ends were trimmed by 9 bases and 8 bases, with 17 bases remaining between them. The CDR3 has 13 residues. Per the germline V gene, CDR1 is MDHEN and CDR2 is SYDVKM. The CDR3 loop is CASTRRSKDEQFF. CDR3 DNA: TGTGCCAGTACCCGGAGGAGCAAGGATGAGCAGTTCTTC.

The chain links TRBV18 to TRBJ1-4; 11 bases map to TRBD1. With 3 bases clipped from V and 6 bases from J, the junction kept 3 bases outside the gene matches. Germline V lookup: CDR1 KGHSH, CDR2 LQKENI. There are 15 residues in the CDR3. CDR3 sequence (DNA): TGTGCCAGCTCACCGCCGGGACAGGGGGATGAAAAACTGTTTTTT. Protein sequence: CASSPPGQGDEKLFF. The whole variable domain, filled in from reference TRBV18 and TRBJ1-4, reads NAGVMQNPRHLVRRRGQEARLRCSPMKGHSHVYWYRQLPEEGLKFMVYLQKENIIDESGMPKERFSAEFPKEGPSILRIQQVVRGDSAAYFCASSPPGQGDEKLFFGSGTQLSVL.

This chain uses TRBV9 with TRBJ2-7, with 9 bases matching TRBD1. CDR3 size: 14 residues. V shed 5 bases, J shed 6 bases, and the junction held 9 bases outside the gene matches. From germline, CDR1 is SGDLS and CDR2 YYNGEE. The CDR3 spells CASSEQGALSEQYF. The CDR3 DNA sequence: TGTGCCAGCAGTGAACAGGGGGCCCTTTCCGAGCAGTACTTC.

This clone was detected only a few times. This rearrangement joins TRBV28 to TRBJ1-4; 8 bases map to TRBD1. Germline CDR1 is MDHEN and CDR2 is SYDVKM. The length of the CDR3 is 16 residues. Germline trimming cut 6 bases from V and 3 bases from J; bases unmatched to any gene: 9. CDR3 DNA sequence: TGTGCCAGCAGCCCGGACAGGGTAGTACCTAATGAAAAACTGTTTTTT. It codes for CASSPDRVVPNEKLFF.

The V gene is TRBV6-4, the J gene TRBJ2-2; D remains ambiguous. V was clipped by 2 bases and J by 3 bases, with 4 bases between them. This CDR3 spans 13 amino acids. Germline CDR1 reads MRHNA; CDR2 reads SNTAGT. Here the CDR3 DNA reads TGTGCCAGCAGTGACATCGACACCGGGGAGCTGTTTTTT. This gives the protein CASSDIDTGELFF.

The J gene is TRBJ2-5, the V gene TRBV6-5, with a possible D match to TRBD1 (5 bases). Per germline, CDR1 MNHEY and CDR2 SVGAGI. The CDR3 consists of 15 residues. V was pared by 6 bases and J by 9 bases, with 23 bases between. In DNA form, the CDR3 reads TGTGCCAGCAGCCCAGTCATGGACAACGAGTGGGCCCAGTACTTC. Protein sequence: CASSPVMDNEWAQYF.

The chain employs TRBV6-5 and TRBJ1-5; D gene uncertain. The V and J ends lost 5 bases and 3 bases respectively, with 8 bases between them. The CDR3 covers 13 residues. Looked up from germline, CDR1 is MNHEY and CDR2 is SVGAGI. CDR3 bases: TGTGCCAGCAGTCGCCGGGACAATCAGCCCCAGCATTTT. Residues: CASSRRDNQPQHF.

This clone was observed once. The chain joins TRBV6-1 to TRBJ2-5, with D possibly called TRBD1 or TRBD2 (5 bases each). V was pared by 1 base and J by 4 bases, with 7 bases between. The CDR3 sequence is 13 residues long. Germline CDR1 reads MNHNS; CDR2 reads SASEGT. CDR3 in DNA: TGTGCCAGCAGTGAAGGGGGGAGAGAGACCCAGTACTTC. It yields the protein CASSEGGRETQYF.

The chain recombines TRBV2 with TRBJ2-3, with D possibly matching TRBD1 (7 bases). The CDR3 is made up of 14 amino acids. Germline assignment: CDR1 SNHLY and CDR2 FYNNEI. The ends were cut back, 7 bases at V and 1 base at J, with 12 bases in the middle. The CDR3 spells CASTGDSRTDTQYF. The CDR3 DNA sequence: TGTGCCAGCACGGGGGACAGCCGCACAGATACGCAGTATTTT. The whole variable domain, filled in from reference TRBV2 and TRBJ2-3, reads EPEVTQTPSHQVTQMGQEVILRCVPISNHLYFYWYRQILGQKVEFLVSFYNNEISEKSEIFDDQFSVERPDGSNFTLKIRSTKLEDSAMYFCASTGDSRTDTQYFGPGTRLTVL.

The DNA for the CDR3 is TGTGCCAGTAGTATTGCGGGGGTAGGCAATCAGCCCCAGCATTTT. It yields the protein CASSIAGVGNQPQHF. V gene TRBV19 combines with J gene TRBJ1-5; D perhaps matches TRBD1 (5 bases). Per germline, CDR1 LNHDA and CDR2 SQIVND (reference sequence). The V end was cut by 3 bases, the J end by 2 bases, with 11 bases between. This CDR3 is 15 amino acids long. The whole variable domain, remainder taken from reference TRBV19 and TRBJ1-5, is DGGITQSPKYLFRKEGQNVTLSCEQNLNHDAMYWYRQDPGQGLRLIYYSQIVNDFQKGDIAEGYSVSREKKESFPLTVTSAQKNPTAFYLCASSIAGVGNQPQHFGDGTRLSIL.

The V and J genes are TRBV11-2 and TRBJ1-4; 9 bases are a match to TRBD1. The germline V gene has CDR1 SGHAT and CDR2 FQNNGV. This CDR3 has 14 amino acids. Trimming took 3 bases from V and 8 from J; bases not matched to a gene: 4. CDR3 residues: CASSFGQGKEKLFF. In DNA, the CDR3 is TGTGCCAGCAGCTTTGGACAGGGGAAAGAAAAACTGTTTTTT.